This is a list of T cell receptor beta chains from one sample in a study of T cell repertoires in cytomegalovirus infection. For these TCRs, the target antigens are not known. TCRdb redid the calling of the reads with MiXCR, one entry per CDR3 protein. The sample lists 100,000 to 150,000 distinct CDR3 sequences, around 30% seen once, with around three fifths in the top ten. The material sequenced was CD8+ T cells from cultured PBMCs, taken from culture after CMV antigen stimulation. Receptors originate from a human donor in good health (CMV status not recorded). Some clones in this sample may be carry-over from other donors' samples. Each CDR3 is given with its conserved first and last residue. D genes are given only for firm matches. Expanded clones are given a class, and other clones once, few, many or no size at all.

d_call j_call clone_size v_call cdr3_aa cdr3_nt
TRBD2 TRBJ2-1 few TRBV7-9 CASSLLRGGYNEQFF TGTGCCAGCAGCTTACTCCGGGGGGGCTACAATGAGCAGTTCTTC
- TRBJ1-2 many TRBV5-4 CASSLGVPSNYGYTF TGTGCCAGCAGCTTGGGAGTTCCCTCTAACTATGGCTACACCTTC
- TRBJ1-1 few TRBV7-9 CASSPARTPEAFF TGTGCCAGCAGCCCCGCCCGGACACCTGAAGCTTTCTTT
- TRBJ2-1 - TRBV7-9 CASSDTTGSYNEQFF TGTGCCAGCAGCGACACGACAGGCTCCTACAATGAGCAGTTCTTC
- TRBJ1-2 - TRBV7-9 CASSLGSIPRGGYTF TGTGCCAGCAGCTTGGGCTCAATTCCTCGAGGTGGCTACACCTTC
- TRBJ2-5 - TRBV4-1 CASSQEQSSILAQYF -
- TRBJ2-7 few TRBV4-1 CASSHGGHTEQYF TGCGCCAGCAGCCATGGTGGACACACCGAGCAGTACTTC
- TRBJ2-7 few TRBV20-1 CSAKAIDSYYEQYF TGCAGTGCTAAGGCAATAGACAGCTACTACGAGCAGTACTTC
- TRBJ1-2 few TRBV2 CASSVDLDGYTF TGTGCCAGCAGTGTTGACTTAGATGGCTACACCTTC
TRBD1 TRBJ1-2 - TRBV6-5 CASRGDRGLYGYTF TGTGCCAGCAGGGGGGACAGGGGGCTCTATGGCTACACCTTC
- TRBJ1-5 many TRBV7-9 CASSFSSGLEPQHF TGTGCCAGCAGCTTTAGTTCGGGATTAGAGCCCCAGCATTTT
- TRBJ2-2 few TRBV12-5 CASGSPGSGELFF TGTGCTAGTGGTTCGCCAGGGTCCGGGGAGCTGTTTTTT
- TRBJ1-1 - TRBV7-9 CASSPERIKRNTETFF TGTGCCAGCAGCCCTGAAAGGATCAAAAGAAACACTGAAACTTTCTTT
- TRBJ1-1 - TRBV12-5 CASASSDSTWPNTEAFF TGTGCTAGTGCCTCTTCGGATAGTACTTGGCCGAACACTGAAGCTTTCTTT
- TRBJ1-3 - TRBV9 CASSVRVRENSGNTIYF TGTGCCAGCAGCGTACGGGTACGGGAGAACTCTGGAAACACCATATATTTT
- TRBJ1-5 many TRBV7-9 CASSLPDQPQHF TGTGCCAGCAGCTTACCGGATCAGCCCCAGCATTTT
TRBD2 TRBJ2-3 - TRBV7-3 CASSLTGGGATDTQYF TGTGCCAGCAGCTTAACTGGCGGGGGGGCCACAGATACGCAGTATTTT
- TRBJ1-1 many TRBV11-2 CASSFGHFEAFF TGTGCCAGCAGCTTCGGACACTTTGAAGCTTTCTTT
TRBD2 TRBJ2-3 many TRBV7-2 CASSGLAGGWTDTQYF TGTGCCAGCAGCGGACTAGCGGGGGGATGGACAGATACGCAGTATTTT
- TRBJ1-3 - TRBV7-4 CASSPAMDGNTIYF TGTGCCAGCAGCCCCGCTATGGATGGAAACACCATATATTTT
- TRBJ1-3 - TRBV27 CASPGDYSGVYSGNTIYF TGTGCCAGCCCAGGTGATTACAGCGGGGTCTACTCTGGAAACACCATATATTTT
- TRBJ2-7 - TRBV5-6 CASSPEGANTYEQYF TGTGCCAGCAGTCCGGAGGGGGCTAACACCTACGAGCAGTACTTC
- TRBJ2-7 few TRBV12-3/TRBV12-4 CASSFRYGDEQYF TGTGCCAGCAGTTTTCGCTACGGGGACGAGCAGTACTTC
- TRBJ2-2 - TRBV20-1 CSARGGADSGELFF TGCAGTGCTAGAGGGGGGGCGGATTCCGGGGAGCTGTTTTTT
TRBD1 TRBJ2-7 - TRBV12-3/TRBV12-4 CASSFRGQEDEQYF TGTGCCAGCAGTTTTAGGGGACAGGAAGACGAGCAGTACTTC
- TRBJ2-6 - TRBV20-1 CSARVPAGRNSGANVLTF TGCAGTGCTAGAGTACCAGCCGGGCGAAACTCTGGGGCCAACGTCCTGACTTTC
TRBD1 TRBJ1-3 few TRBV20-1 CSATLTRQGLNTIYF TGCAGTGCTACTTTGACAAGACAGGGTCTAAACACCATATATTTT
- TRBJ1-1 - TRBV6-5 CASSYGMNTEAFF TGTGCCAGCAGTTACGGAATGAACACTGAAGCTTTCTTT
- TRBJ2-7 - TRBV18 CASSHWGREQYF TGTGCCAGCTCACATTGGGGGCGCGAGCAGTACTTC
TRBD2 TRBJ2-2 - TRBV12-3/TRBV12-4 CASSPGLAGRASNTGELFF TGTGCCAGCAGCCCGGGACTAGCGGGACGAGCCTCGAACACCGGGGAGCTGTTTTTT
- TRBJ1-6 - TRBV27 CASSSESSYNSPLHF TGTGCCAGCAGTTCCGAAAGCTCCTATAATTCACCCCTCCACTTT
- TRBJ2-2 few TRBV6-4 CASSDSPNTGELFF TGTGCCAGCAGTGACTCCCCGAACACCGGGGAGCTGTTTTTT
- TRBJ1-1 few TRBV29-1 CSVYRVNTEAFF TGCAGCGTCTACAGGGTGAACACTGAAGCTTTCTTT
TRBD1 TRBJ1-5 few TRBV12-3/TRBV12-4 CASSAGQGNQPQHF TGTGCCAGCAGCGCCGGACAGGGAAATCAGCCCCAGCATTTT
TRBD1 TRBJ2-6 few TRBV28 CAANRGSLSGANVLTF TGTGCCGCCAACAGGGGATCTCTTTCTGGGGCCAACGTCCTGACTTTC
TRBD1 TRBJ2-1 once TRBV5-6 CASSLGGGRQINEQFF TGTGCCAGCAGCTTGGGAGGGGGCAGACAGATCAATGAGCAGTTCTTC
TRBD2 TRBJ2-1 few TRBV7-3 CASPGRGAQDVQFF TGTGCCAGCCCCGGGAGGGGGGCCCAGGACGTGCAGTTCTTC
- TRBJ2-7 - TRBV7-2 CASSSTDVTYEQYF TGTGCCAGCAGCTCAACCGACGTAACCTACGAGCAGTACTTC
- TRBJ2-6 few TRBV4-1 CASSQDRGISGANVLTF TGCGCCAGCAGCCAAGATCGTGGGATCTCTGGGGCCAACGTCCTGACTTTC
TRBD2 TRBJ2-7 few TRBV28 CASSLRLAGNSYEQYF TGTGCCAGCAGTTTGCGTCTAGCGGGGAACTCCTACGAGCAGTACTTC
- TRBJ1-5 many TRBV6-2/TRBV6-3 CASSYSTGEDQPQHF TGTGCCAGCAGTTACTCGACTGGAGAGGATCAGCCCCAGCATTTT
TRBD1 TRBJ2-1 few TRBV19 CASSIRGQYNEQFF TGTGCCAGTAGTATCAGGGGACAGTACAATGAGCAGTTCTTC
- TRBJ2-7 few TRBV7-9 CASSPKTWTAAYEQYF TGTGCCAGCAGCCCCAAGACCTGGACAGCAGCCTACGAGCAGTACTTC
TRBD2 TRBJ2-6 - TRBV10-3 CAIRQLAGSNSGANVLTF TGTGCCATCAGGCAACTAGCGGGGTCAAACTCTGGGGCCAACGTCCTGACTTTC
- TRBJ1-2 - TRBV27 CASSSWPVNHGYTF TGTGCCAGCAGTTCTTGGCCAGTCAATCATGGCTACACCTTC
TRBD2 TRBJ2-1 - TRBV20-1 CSARRLAEAYNEQFF TGCAGTGCTAGACGACTAGCGGAGGCCTACAATGAGCAGTTCTTC
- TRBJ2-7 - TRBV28 CASRPGNYEQYF TGTGCCAGCAGGCCCGGGAACTACGAGCAGTACTTC
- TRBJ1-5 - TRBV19 CASRARGIQPQHF TGTGCCTCCCGGGCCCGGGGGATTCAGCCCCAGCATTTT
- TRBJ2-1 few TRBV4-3 CASSLGPPLSYNEQFF TGCGCCAGCAGCCTGGGACCCCCCCTCTCCTACAATGAGCAGTTCTTC
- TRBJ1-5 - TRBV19 CASNPRGGGNQPQHF TGTGCCAGTAACCCAAGGGGGGGGGGCAATCAGCCCCAGCATTTT
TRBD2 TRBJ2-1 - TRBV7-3 CASSFVAGGYNEQFF TGTGCCAGCAGCTTCGTAGCGGGGGGGTACAATGAGCAGTTCTTC
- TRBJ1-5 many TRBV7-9 CASSLVRAGLGQPQHF TGTGCCAGCAGCTTAGTGCGCGCCGGGCTGGGTCAGCCCCAGCATTTT
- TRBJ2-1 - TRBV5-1 CASSSAPGSLHNEQFF TGCGCCAGCAGCTCAGCTCCCGGGAGCCTGCACAATGAGCAGTTCTTC